This T cell receptor beta chain comes out of a study of CD8+ T cells in alopecia areata. Specified treatment: oral pan-JAK inhibitor, 5-10 mg twice daily. Alopecia areata patients gave lesional scalp punch biopsies and peripheral blood samples. The CDR3 extends over 12 amino acids. The V gene's germline CDR1 is GTSNPN and CDR2 SVGIG (reference sequence). Trimming removed 5 bases at V and 2 bases at J, with 8 bases between. Extracted from the samples, RNA was reverse transcribed into cDNA to serve as the sequencing template. Sequencing used immunoSEQ multiplex PCR; TCRdb keeps in-frame clones, though not all of them. Here the sample spans about 270,000 clones, over 45% being singletons.

The receptor was isolated from a human donor with alopecia areata. The J gene is TRBJ2-3, the V gene TRBV30; D call uncertain. Sample: CD4+ T cells sorted from blood, taken at approximately week 52, from a patient treated with tofacitinib. The CDR3 loop reads CAWASPTDTQYF. The DNA of the CDR3 is TGTGCCTGGGCCTCGCCCACAGATACGCAGTATTTT.